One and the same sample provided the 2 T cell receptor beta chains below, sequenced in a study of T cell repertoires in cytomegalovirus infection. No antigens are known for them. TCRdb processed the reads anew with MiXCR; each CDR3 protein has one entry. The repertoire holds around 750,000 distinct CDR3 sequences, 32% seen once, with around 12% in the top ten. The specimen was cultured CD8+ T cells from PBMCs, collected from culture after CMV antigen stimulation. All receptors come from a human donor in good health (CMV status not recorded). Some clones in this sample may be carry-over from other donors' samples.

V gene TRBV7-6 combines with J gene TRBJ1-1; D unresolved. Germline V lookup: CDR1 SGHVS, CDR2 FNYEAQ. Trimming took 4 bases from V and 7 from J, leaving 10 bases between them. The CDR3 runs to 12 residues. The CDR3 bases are TGTGCCAGCAGCTCCGGCCTATTTGAAGCTTTCTTT. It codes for CASSSGLFEAFF.

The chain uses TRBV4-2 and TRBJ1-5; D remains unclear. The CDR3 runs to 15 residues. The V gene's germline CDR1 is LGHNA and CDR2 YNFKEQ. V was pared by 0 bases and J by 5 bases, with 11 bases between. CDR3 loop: CASSQDLVDDQPQHF. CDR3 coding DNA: TGTGCCAGCAGCCAAGATTTAGTAGACGATCAGCCCCAGCATTTT.